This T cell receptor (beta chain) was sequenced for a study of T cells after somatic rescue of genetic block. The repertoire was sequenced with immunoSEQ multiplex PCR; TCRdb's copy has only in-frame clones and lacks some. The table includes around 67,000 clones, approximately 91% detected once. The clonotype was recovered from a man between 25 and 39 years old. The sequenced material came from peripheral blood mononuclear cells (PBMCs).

DNA of the CDR3: TGTGCCAGCAGCTTATCGGGCGGAATTAATGAAAAACTGTTTTTT. Protein product: CASSLSGGINEKLFF. The rearrangement joins TRBV11-2 to TRBJ1-4; the D is unclear. This CDR3 spans 15 amino acids. Germline CDR1 reads SGHAT; CDR2 reads FQNNGV. V was pared by 2 bases and J by 4 bases, with 11 bases between.